This record concerns one T cell receptor beta chain sequence. TCRdb's table, derived via immunoSEQ multiplex PCR, lists solely in-frame clones and lacks some. The sample comprises roughly 710,000 clones, 80% to 90% of which are singletons, and about 0.0098% rests with the top ten. The entry originates in a study of shared T cell receptors in the human thymus. CDR3 size: 19 residues. Trimming removed 2 bases from V and 0 bases from J; junction bases left unmatched: 12. CDR1 is MGHRA, CDR2 YSYEKL, per germline. This same sample was also part of a study on human thymus T cells. That work adds: Having surgery to correct congenital heart defects, healthy Finnish infants acted as the donors.

The specimen was thymocytes. This clonotype was obtained from a girl under three years old with a congenital heart defect. The chain joins TRBV4-1 to TRBJ2-7; 11 bases map to TRBD2. The CDR3 sequence is CASSQHGTSGLLSSYEQYF. For the CDR3, the DNA is TGCGCCAGCAGCCAACACGGGACTAGCGGACTACTAAGCTCCTACGAGCAGTACTTC.